These T cell receptor beta chains were read from a single sample in a study of shared clonotypes between healthy human individuals. Some clones are missing from TCRdb's copy, which holds only in-frame ones; the method was immunoSEQ multiplex PCR. The data hold some 2,000,000 clones, with roughly 94% observed a single time. The sample was naive CD4+ T cells sorted from blood. Receptors were obtained from a young man in good health. The conserved cysteine and the conserved F or W are not part of the CDR3 here. Each record gives: J gene, V gene, CDR3 protein.

>TRBJ2-7|TRBV7-2
ASSLLGLGLGEQY
>TRBJ2-2|TRBV15
ATSGYRENTGELF
>TRBJ2-7|TRBV5-1
ASSTGTSGSTPSFYEQY
>TRBJ2-5|TRBV5-1
ASRLRVAGGHQETQY
>TRBJ2-7|TRBV27
ASSWTGVEEQY
>TRBJ1-2|TRBV11-2
ASSSQGAGNYGYT
>TRBJ2-5|TRBV5-6
ASSTLQGSGETQY
>TRBJ2-3|TRBV4-1
ASSQVLAAGQSNTQY
>TRBJ2-5|TRBV6-5
ASRRRETQY
>TRBJ1-1|TRBV7-9
ASSLAGGRTDTEAF
>TRBJ2-1|TRBV10-3
AIQGDRGFEQF
>TRBJ1-1|TRBV7-8
ASSLVGGDTEAF
>TRBJ2-2|TRBV12-5
ASGSTGGELF
>TRBJ2-3|TRBV19
ASRSPGLDRDTQY
>TRBJ2-7|TRBV2
ASSGGQKQY
>TRBJ1-5|TRBV28
ASSRGQINNQPQH
>TRBJ2-1|TRBV2
ASSERFLNEQF
>TRBJ2-2|TRBV29-1
SVEATPNTGELF
>TRBJ1-5|TRBV28
ASTVLHPVSNQPQH
>TRBJ2-1|TRBV6-1
ASRDRGHNEQF
>TRBJ1-4|TRBV30
AWSPWSATNEKLF
>TRBJ2-7|TRBV6-1
ASSEGKGDSYEQY
>TRBJ2-5|TRBV11-2
ASSPEGSFQETQY
>TRBJ2-3|TRBV27
ASSLSPLLLGRDTDTQY
>TRBJ2-2|TRBV6-5
ASSRGHTNTGELF
>TRBJ2-1|TRBV7-3
ASSSPGTGINEQF
>TRBJ2-7|TRBV5-1
ASSKGNSYYEQY